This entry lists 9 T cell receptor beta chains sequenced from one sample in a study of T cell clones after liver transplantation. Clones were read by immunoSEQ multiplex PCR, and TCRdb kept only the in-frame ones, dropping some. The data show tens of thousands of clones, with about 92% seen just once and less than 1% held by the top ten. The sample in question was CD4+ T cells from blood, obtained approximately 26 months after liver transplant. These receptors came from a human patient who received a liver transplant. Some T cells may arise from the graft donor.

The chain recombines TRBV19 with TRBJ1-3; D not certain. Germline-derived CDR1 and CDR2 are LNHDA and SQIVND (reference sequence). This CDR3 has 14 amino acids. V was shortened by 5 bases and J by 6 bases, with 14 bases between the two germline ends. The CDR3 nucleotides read TGTGCCAGTAGTCAGGTGCGGACCCCAAACACCATATATTTT. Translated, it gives CASSQVRTPNTIYF.

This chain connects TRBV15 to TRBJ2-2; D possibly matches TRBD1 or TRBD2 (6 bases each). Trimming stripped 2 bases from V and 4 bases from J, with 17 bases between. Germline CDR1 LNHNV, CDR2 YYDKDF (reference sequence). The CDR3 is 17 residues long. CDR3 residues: CATSRPEGGGPTGELFF. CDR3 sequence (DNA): TGTGCCACCAGCAGACCCGAGGGGGGAGGACCCACCGGGGAGCTGTTTTTT.

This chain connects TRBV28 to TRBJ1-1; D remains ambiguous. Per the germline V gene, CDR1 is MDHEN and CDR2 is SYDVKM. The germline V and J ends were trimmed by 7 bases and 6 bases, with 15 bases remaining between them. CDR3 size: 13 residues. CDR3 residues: CASNPGNIPEAFF. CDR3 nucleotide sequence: TGTGCCAGCAACCCGGGAAACATCCCTGAAGCTTTCTTT.

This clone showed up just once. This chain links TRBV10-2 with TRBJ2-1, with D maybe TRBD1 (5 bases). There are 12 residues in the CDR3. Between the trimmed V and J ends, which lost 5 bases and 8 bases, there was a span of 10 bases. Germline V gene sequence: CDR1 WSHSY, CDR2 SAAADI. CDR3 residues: CASSLGVDEQFF. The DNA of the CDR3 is TGCGCCAGCAGTTTAGGGGTTGATGAGCAGTTCTTC.

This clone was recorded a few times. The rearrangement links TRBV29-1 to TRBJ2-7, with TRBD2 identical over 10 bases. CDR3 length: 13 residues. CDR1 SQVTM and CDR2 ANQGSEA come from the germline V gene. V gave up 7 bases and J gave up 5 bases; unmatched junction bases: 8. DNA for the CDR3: TGCAGCGCGGCGGCTAGCGGGAGAAACGAGCAGTACTTC. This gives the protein CSAAASGRNEQYF.

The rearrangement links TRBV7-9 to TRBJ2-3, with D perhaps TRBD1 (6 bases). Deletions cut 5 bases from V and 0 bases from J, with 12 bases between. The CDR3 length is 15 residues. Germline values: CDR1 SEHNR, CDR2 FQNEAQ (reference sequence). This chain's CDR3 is CASSRTQGSTDTQYF. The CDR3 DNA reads TGTGCCAGCAGCCGTACGCAGGGGAGCACAGATACGCAGTATTTT.

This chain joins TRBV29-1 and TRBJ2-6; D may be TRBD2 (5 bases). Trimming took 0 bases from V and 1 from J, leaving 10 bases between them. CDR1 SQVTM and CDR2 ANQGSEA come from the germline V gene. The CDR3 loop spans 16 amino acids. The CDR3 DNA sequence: TGCAGCGTTGAAGATACGAGAGGGTCTGGGGCCAACGTCCTGACTTTC. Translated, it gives CSVEDTRGSGANVLTF.

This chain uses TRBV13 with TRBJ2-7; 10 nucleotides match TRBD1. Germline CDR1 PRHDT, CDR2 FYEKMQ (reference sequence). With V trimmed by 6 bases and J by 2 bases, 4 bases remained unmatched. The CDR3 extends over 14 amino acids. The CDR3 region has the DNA TGTGCCAGCAGGCTGGGACAGGGGACCTACGAGCAGTACTTC. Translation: CASRLGQGTYEQYF.

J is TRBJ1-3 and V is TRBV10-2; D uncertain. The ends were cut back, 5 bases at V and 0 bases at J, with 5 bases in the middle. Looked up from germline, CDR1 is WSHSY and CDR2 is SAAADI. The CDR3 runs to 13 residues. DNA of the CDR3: TGCGCCAGCAGTTCTATCTCTGGAAACACCATATATTTT. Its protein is CASSSISGNTIYF.